The 20 T cell receptor beta chains presented below share a single source sample, sequenced in a study of cytomegalovirus exposure and HLA in healthy donors. 13 Jbeta primers and 60 Vbeta primers were used for the PCR. Here immunoSEQ multiplex PCR was the method, and the copy in TCRdb shows in-frame clones only, minus some. The sample consists of about 160,000 clones, roughly 80% of them appearing once. What was sequenced was PBMCs. These receptors originate from a man between 18 and 29 years old in good health and CMV-seropositive.

The chain links TRBV2 to TRBJ2-5; 12 nucleotides align to TRBD2. From germline, CDR1 is SNHLY and CDR2 FYNNEI. The trim removed 4 bases at V and 2 bases at J, leaving 2 bases unmatched. This CDR3 has 15 amino acids. CDR3 bases: TGTGCCAGCAGTGTGACTAGCGGGAGTCAAGAGACCCAGTACTTC. Its translation is CASSVTSGSQETQYF.

A single count supports this clone. V and J are TRBV10-3 and TRBJ1-5; 7 nucleotides line up with TRBD1. The CDR3 covers 15 residues. V gave up 0 bases and J gave up 5 bases; unmatched junction bases: 4. CDR1 and CDR2 (germline): ENHRY, SYGVKD. CDR3 protein: CAISESDRADQPQHF. The CDR3, as DNA: TGTGCCATCAGTGAGTCTGACAGGGCCGATCAGCCCCAGCATTTT.

V is TRBV5-4 and J is TRBJ1-2; D perhaps matches TRBD1 (6 bases). Germline assignment: CDR1 SGHNT and CDR2 YYREEE (reference sequence). CDR3 length: 15 residues. The V and J ends lost 3 bases and 4 bases respectively, with 16 bases between them. The CDR3 bases are TGTGCCAGCAGCTCCCCAGGGGCGCTTATCTATGGCTACACCTTC. Its translation: CASSSPGALIYGYTF.

This clone was observed a few times. The DNA for the CDR3 is TGTGCCAGCAGCTTTTCACACCCCCAAGAGACCCAGTACTTC. Residues: CASSFSHPQETQYF. V and J are TRBV5-6 and TRBJ2-5; no definite D call. The CDR3 loop spans 14 amino acids. The germline V gene encodes CDR1 SGHDT and CDR2 YYEEEE. V lost 2 bases, J lost 1 base, and 9 bases lay in between.

With regard to this clone: One junction end does not reproduce the germline sequence, and a read error may be involved. The chain uses TRBV7-9 and TRBJ2-3; 11 bases align to TRBD2. CDR3 length: 15 residues. The germline gives CDR1 SEHNR, CDR2 FQNEAQ (reference sequence). The CDR3 loop is CSSSLAGGPSDTQYF. DNA of the CDR3: TGTTCCAGCAGCTTAGCGGGAGGGCCCTCAGATACGCAGTATTTT.

This clone was picked up a small number of times. This chain uses TRBV27 with TRBJ2-5, with a tentative D call TRBD1 (5 bases). Germline values: CDR1 MNHEY, CDR2 SMNVEV (reference sequence). V was pared by 5 bases and J by 5 bases, with 15 bases between. The CDR3 loop spans 14 amino acids. This CDR3 reads CASSGTQGFETQYF. CDR3 bases: TGTGCCAGCAGTGGAACTCAGGGTTTCGAGACCCAGTACTTC.

V is TRBV29-1 and J is TRBJ1-5; D gene ambiguous. This CDR3 contains 12 residues. V shed 4 bases and J shed 4 bases, with 8 bases lying between them. Germline values: CDR1 SQVTM, CDR2 ANQGSEA. CDR3 sequence: CSVASGNQPQHF. The CDR3 DNA is TGCAGCGTTGCTTCGGGGAATCAGCCCCAGCATTTT. The full variable domain, its missing parts supplied by reference TRBV29-1 and TRBJ1-5, is SAVISQKPSRDICQRGTSLTIQCQVDSQVTMMFWYRQQPGQSLTLIATANQGSEATYESGFVIDKFPISRPNLTFSTLTVSNMSPEDSSIYLCSVASGNQPQHFGDGTRLSIL.

The rearrangement uses TRBV10-3 and TRBJ1-1; D possibly corresponds to TRBD1 (5 bases). Germline V gene lookup returns CDR1 ENHRY and CDR2 SYGVKD. V lost 0 bases and J 6 bases, leaving 8 bases between the germline ends. The CDR3 sequence is 13 residues long. In nucleotides, the CDR3 is TGTGCCATCAGTGAGTCTGGGGCCTCTGAAGCTTTCTTT. This codes for CAISESGASEAFF.

The rearrangement joins TRBV7-9 to TRBJ1-4, with 8 bases that match TRBD1. The CDR3 loop spans 14 amino acids. The J segment lost 5 bases and the V segment lost 5 bases, leaving 4 bases of the junction unmatched. CDR1 and CDR2 (germline): SEHNR, FQNEAQ (reference sequence). CDR3 sequence (DNA): TGTGCCAGCAGCGTACGGACAGGGAATGAAAAACTGTTTTTT. Its translation is CASSVRTGNEKLFF. The complete variable domain, with remaining parts taken from reference TRBV7-9 and TRBJ1-4, reads DTGVSQNPRHKITKRGQNVTFRCDPISEHNRLYWYRQTLGQGPEFLTYFQNEAQLEKSRLLSDRFSAERPKGSFSTLEIQRTEQGDSAMYLCASSVRTGNEKLFFGSGTQLSVL.

The chain combines TRBV9 with TRBJ2-1; 11 nucleotides match TRBD2. Germline trimming cut 0 bases from V and 6 bases from J; bases unmatched to any gene: 8. The CDR3 is 17 residues long. Germline CDR1 and CDR2: SGDLS and YYNGEE. CDR3 nucleotide sequence: TGTGCCAGCAGCGTAGCCACTAGCGGGAGTCCGGGCAATGAGCAGTTCTTC. Amino acid sequence: CASSVATSGSPGNEQFF.

This clone appeared once. The CDR3 sequence is CSVDWPDSYNEQFF. The CDR3 DNA sequence: TGCAGCGTTGACTGGCCAGACTCCTACAATGAGCAGTTCTTC. V is TRBV29-1 and J is TRBJ2-1, with no clear D. Germline assignment: CDR1 SQVTM and CDR2 ANQGSEA. With 3 bases removed from V and 0 bases from J, the gap between germline ends came to 9 bases. The CDR3 loop spans 14 amino acids.

This clone has more than one count but fewer than ten. CDR3 nucleotides: TGTGCCAGCAGTGACCCGACAGGGGCCTACGAGCAGTACTTC. Protein: CASSDPTGAYEQYF. V and J are TRBV25-1 and TRBJ2-7, with 8 bases aligning to TRBD1. CDR3 length equals 14 residues. The germline V gene encodes CDR1 MGHDK and CDR2 SYGVNS. The V gene end was trimmed by 3 bases and the J gene end by 2 bases; junction bases not matched to a gene: 3.

V usage is TRBV29-1 and J usage is TRBJ1-1; TRBD1 agrees at 9 bases. The length of the CDR3 is 14 residues. After removal of 7 bases from V and 5 bases from J, the junction contained 11 bases not matched to a gene. CDR1 is SQVTM, CDR2 ANQGSEA, per germline. In DNA form, the CDR3 reads TGCAGCGCCGTTATACAGGGGGCGGGTACTGAAGCTTTCTTT. This gives the protein CSAVIQGAGTEAFF.

The chain carries TRBV5-4 and TRBJ2-5, with TRBD2 matching over 10 bases. Per germline, CDR1 SGHNT and CDR2 YYREEE (reference sequence). The length of the CDR3 is 16 residues. V lost 2 bases to trimming and J lost 9 bases; unmatched junction nucleotides: 13. CDR3 nucleotides: TGTGCCAGCAGCTTAGAGTTAGCGGGGGGCGGGTCGGCCCAGTACTTC. As protein: CASSLELAGGGSAQYF.

In its sample, this clone was seen a few times. CDR3 loop: CSVETPGNNYGYTF. The CDR3 DNA reads TGCAGCGTTGAAACGCCAGGGAATAACTATGGCTACACCTTC. The chain has TRBV29-1 and TRBJ1-2, with D possibly being TRBD1 (5 bases). This CDR3 region has 14 residues. Germline lookup yields CDR1 SQVTM and CDR2 ANQGSEA. With 2 bases removed from V and 1 base from J, the gap between germline ends came to 11 bases.

The chain joins TRBV6-5 to TRBJ1-2; 7 bases are shared with TRBD1. Germline V lookup: CDR1 MNHEY, CDR2 SVGAGI. The CDR3 spans 14 residues. Losses at the gene ends were 4 bases for V and 5 bases for J; bases not matched to a gene: 7. DNA of the CDR3: TGTGCCAGCAGTTCCGCAGGGGGTCGGTATGGCTACACCTTC. Its translation is CASSSAGGRYGYTF.

To note about this clone: A read error may account for a junction end that differs from germline. The sample carries other DNA sequences with the same CDR3. V and J are TRBV6-6 and TRBJ1-2, with D possibly matching TRBD1 (6 bases). The germline V gene has CDR1 MNHNY and CDR2 SVGAGI (reference sequence). The CDR3 has 14 amino acids. CDR3 sequence: CASRAGTLLYGYTF. The CDR3 region has the DNA TGCGCCAGCAGAGCCGGGACATTACTATATGGCTACACCTTC.

The gene calls are TRBV27 and TRBJ1-1; 9 bases agree with TRBD1. Germline CDR1 is MNHEY and CDR2 is SMNVEV (reference sequence). This CDR3 comprises 17 residues. V was pared by 3 bases and J by 6 bases, with 14 bases of the junction left unmatched. The chain's CDR3 is CASSFSGQGRFDAEAFF. The CDR3 DNA follows: TGTGCCAGCAGTTTCTCGGGACAGGGCCGTTTTGACGCTGAAGCTTTCTTT.

The rearrangement links TRBV9 to TRBJ2-2; D is undetermined. V dropped 4 bases and J dropped 4 bases, with 14 bases sitting between them. Germline values: CDR1 SGDLS, CDR2 YYNGEE. This CDR3 has 15 residues. The CDR3 DNA reads as TGTGCCAGCAGCTCTCACTCGGGTATCACCGGGGAGCTGTTTTTT. Protein product: CASSSHSGITGELFF.

The genes are TRBV23-1 and TRBJ2-3; D is perhaps TRBD2 (5 bases). TRBV23-1 has ORF status, its function being uncertain. CDR3 size: 13 residues. Trimming stripped 6 bases from V and 6 bases from J, with 13 bases between. This chain's CDR3 is CASSRKGVDTQYF. DNA of the CDR3: TGCGCCAGCAGCCGGAAGGGAGTGGATACGCAGTATTTT.